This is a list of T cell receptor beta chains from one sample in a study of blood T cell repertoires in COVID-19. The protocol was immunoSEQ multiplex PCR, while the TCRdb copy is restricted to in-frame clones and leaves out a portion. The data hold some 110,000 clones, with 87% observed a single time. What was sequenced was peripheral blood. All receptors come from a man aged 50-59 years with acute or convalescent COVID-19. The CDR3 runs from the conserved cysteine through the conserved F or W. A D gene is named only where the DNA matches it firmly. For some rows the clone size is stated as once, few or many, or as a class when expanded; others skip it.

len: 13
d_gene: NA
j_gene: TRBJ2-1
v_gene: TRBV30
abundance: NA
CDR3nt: TGTGCCTGGAGTGTAACAGCGGGCATTGAGCAGTTCTTC
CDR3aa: CAWSVTAGIEQFF

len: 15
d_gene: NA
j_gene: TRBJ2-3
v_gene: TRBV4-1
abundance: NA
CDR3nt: TGCGCCAGCAGCCATGAGGGGGGGCGGGGAGATACGCAGTATTTT
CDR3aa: CASSHEGGRGDTQYF

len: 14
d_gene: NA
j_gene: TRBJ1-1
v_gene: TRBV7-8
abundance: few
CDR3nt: TGTGCCAGCAGCCCGACACCCTTGAACACTGAAGCTTTCTTT
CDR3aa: CASSPTPLNTEAFF

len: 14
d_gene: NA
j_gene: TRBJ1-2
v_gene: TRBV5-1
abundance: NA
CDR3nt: TGCGCCAGCAGCTTGCCTACAGGGTTGGAAGGCTACACCTTC
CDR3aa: CASSLPTGLEGYTF

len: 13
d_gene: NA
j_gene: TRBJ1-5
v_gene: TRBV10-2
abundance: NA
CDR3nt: TGCGCCAGCAGTGTGGGGGCTGATCAGCCCCAGCATTTT
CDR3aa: CASSVGADQPQHF

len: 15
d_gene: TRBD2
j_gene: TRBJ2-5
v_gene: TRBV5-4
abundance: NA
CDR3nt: TGTGCCAGCAGCGTGACTAGCGGGGGGGAGGAGACCCAGTACTTC
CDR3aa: CASSVTSGGEETQYF

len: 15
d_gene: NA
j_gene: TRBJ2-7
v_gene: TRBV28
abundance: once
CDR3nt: TGTGCCAGCAGTTTAGGAGAGGGTAGTGCCTACGAGCAGTACTTC
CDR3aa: CASSLGEGSAYEQYF

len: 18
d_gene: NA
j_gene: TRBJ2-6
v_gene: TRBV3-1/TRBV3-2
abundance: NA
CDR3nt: TGTGCCAGCAGCCAAGGTCCAGGGCAAAACTCTGGGGCCAACGTCCTGACTTTC
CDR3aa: CASSQGPGQNSGANVLTF

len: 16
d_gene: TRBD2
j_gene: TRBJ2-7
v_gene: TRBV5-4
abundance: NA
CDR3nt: TGTGCCAGCAGCTCCGGGGGGGGATTAGGCTCCTACGAGCAGTACTTC
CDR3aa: CASSSGGGLGSYEQYF

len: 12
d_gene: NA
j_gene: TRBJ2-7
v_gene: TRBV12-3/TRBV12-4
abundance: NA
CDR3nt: TGTGCCAGCAGCGAACAAAGCTACGAGCAGTACTTC
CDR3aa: CASSEQSYEQYF

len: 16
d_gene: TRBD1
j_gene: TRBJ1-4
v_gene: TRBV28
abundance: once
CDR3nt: TGTGCCAGCAGTTCTCCGTCCGGGACAGGGGACGCAAAACTGTTTTTT
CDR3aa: CASSSPSGTGDAKLFF

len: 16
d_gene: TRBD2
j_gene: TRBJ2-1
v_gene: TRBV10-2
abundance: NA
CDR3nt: TGCGCCAGCAGTGAGAGAACTAGCGGGCTATACAATGAGCAGTTCTTC
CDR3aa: CASSERTSGLYNEQFF

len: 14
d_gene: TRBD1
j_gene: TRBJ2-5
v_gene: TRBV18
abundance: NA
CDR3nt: TGTGCCAGCTCACCCTTACAGGGGGAAGAGACCCAGTACTTC
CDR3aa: CASSPLQGEETQYF

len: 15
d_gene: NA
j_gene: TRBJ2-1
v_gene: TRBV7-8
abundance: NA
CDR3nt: TGTGCCAGCAGCTTAGGAGGCTATGGAGGCAATGAGCAGTTCTTC
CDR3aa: CASSLGGYGGNEQFF

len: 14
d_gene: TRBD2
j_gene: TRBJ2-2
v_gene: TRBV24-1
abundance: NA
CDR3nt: TGTGCCACCAGTCTTTCTAGCGGGACCGGGGAGCTGTTTTTT
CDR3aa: CATSLSSGTGELFF

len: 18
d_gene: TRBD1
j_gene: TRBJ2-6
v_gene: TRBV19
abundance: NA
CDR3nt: TGTGCCAGTAGTCGCTGGACAGGGGGTCTCTCTGGGGCCAACGTCCTGACTTTC
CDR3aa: CASSRWTGGLSGANVLTF

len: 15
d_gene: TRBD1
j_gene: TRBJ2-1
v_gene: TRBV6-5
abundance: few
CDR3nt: TGTGCCAGCAGTTACTCGGACAGGGGGCACAATGAGCAGTTCTTC
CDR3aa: CASSYSDRGHNEQFF

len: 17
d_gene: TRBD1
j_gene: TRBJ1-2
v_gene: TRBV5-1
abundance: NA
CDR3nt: TGCGCCAGCAGCCCCGGGACAGGGGGCTTGTGGAGCTATGGCTACACCTTC
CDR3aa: CASSPGTGGLWSYGYTF

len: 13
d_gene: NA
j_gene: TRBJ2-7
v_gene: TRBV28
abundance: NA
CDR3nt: TGTGCCAGCAGTTTGAGGGCCCCCTACGAGCAGTACTTC
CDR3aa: CASSLRAPYEQYF

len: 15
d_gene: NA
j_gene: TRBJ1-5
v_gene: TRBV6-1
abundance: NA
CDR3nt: TGTGCCAGCAGTGAAGCGGGAGGAGGGAATCAGCCCCAGCATTTT
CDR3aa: CASSEAGGGNQPQHF

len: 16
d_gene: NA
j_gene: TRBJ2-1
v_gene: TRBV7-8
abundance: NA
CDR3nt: TGTGCCAGCAGCTTACCTCCGCGGTCACTTTACAATGAGCAGTTCTTC
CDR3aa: CASSLPPRSLYNEQFF

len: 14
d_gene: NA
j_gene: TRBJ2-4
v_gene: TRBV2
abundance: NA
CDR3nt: TGTGCCAGCAGTGGTTCTCGGGCCAAAAACATTCAGTACTTC
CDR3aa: CASSGSRAKNIQYF

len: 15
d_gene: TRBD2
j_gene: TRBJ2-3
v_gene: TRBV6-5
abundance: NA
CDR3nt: TGTGCCAGCAGTTACGGCGGGAGGAAAACAGATACGCAGTATTTT
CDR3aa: CASSYGGRKTDTQYF

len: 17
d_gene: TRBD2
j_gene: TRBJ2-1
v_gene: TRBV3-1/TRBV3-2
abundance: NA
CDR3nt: TGTGCCAGCAGCCAAGGACGGACTAGCGGGAGCTACAATGAGCAGTTCTTC
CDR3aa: CASSQGRTSGSYNEQFF

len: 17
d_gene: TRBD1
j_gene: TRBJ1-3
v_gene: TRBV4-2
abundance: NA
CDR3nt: TGTGCCAGCAGCCAAGACCCGGGACAGTCCTCTGGAAACACCATATATTTT
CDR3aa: CASSQDPGQSSGNTIYF

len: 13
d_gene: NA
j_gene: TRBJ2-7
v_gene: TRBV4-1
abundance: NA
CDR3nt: TGCGCCAGCAGCCACACCCGGGGCTACGAGCAGTACTTC
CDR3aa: CASSHTRGYEQYF

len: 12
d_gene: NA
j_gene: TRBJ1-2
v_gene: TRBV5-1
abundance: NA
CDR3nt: TGCGCCAGCAGCCTCCGGGACTATGGCTACACCTTC
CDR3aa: CASSLRDYGYTF

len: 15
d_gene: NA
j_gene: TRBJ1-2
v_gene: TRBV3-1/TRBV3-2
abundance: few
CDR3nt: TGTGCCAGCAGCCAAACCGGGAGAGGGGATCCCTCCTACACCTTC
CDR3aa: CASSQTGRGDPSYTF